This record concerns one T cell receptor (beta chain) sequence. The data derive from a study of blood T cell repertoires in COVID-19. V gave up 1 base and J gave up 2 bases; unmatched junction bases: 5. The CDR3 spans 15 residues. The germline V gene encodes CDR1 SEHNR and CDR2 FQNEAQ (reference sequence). Under the authors' procedure: Amplifying reference gene primers gave estimates of nucleated cell counts. This table comes from immunoSEQ multiplex PCR, and its TCRdb copy is limited to in-frame clones, with some not included. V, J and clone size are those of that table, while D and trimming were read from the DNA. The sample lists 80,000 or so clones; roughly 81% were seen once.

V gene TRBV7-9 combines with J gene TRBJ2-7, with 7 bases lining up with TRBD1. Specimen: peripheral blood. The TCR was taken from a man aged 60 to 69 with COVID-19, enrolled during active disease. CDR3 region: CASSLGQGRTYEQYF. CDR3 bases: TGTGCCAGCAGCTTAGGACAGGGTCGGACCTACGAGCAGTACTTC.